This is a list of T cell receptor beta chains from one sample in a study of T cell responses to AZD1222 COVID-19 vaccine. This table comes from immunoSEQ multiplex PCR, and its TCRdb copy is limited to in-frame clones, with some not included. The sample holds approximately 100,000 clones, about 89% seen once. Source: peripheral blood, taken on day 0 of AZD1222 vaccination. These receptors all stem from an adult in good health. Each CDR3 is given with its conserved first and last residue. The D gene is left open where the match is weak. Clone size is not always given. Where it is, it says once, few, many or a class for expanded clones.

CRPGNGYTF | TGCAGGCCAGGAAATGGCTACACCTTC | TRBJ1-2 | TRBV20-1 | NA | few
CASSQGIGDYEQYF | TGTGCCAGCAGCCAAGGTATTGGGGACTACGAGCAGTACTTC | TRBJ2-7 | TRBV3-1/TRBV3-2 | NA | few
CASSLEGQEGETQYF | TGTGCCAGCAGCTTAGAAGGGCAGGAGGGAGAGACCCAGTACTTC | TRBJ2-5 | TRBV7-2 | NA | NA
CASSLGESEAFF | TGTGCCAGCAGCTTGGGGGAGTCTGAAGCTTTCTTT | TRBJ1-1 | TRBV5-4 | NA | NA
CASSKDRGSNQPQHF | TGTGCCAGTAGTAAAGACAGGGGTAGCAATCAGCCCCAGCATTTT | TRBJ1-5 | TRBV19 | TRBD1 | NA
CSARGGETQYF | TGCAGTGCTAGGGGGGGAGAGACCCAGTACTTC | TRBJ2-5 | TRBV20-1 | NA | few
CASSLSGAYNQPQHF | TGTGCCAGCAGCTTATCAGGGGCTTACAATCAGCCCCAGCATTTT | TRBJ1-5 | TRBV11-2 | NA | NA
CAISGRWGKDYGYTF | TGTGCCATCAGTGGCAGGTGGGGAAAGGACTATGGCTACACCTTC | TRBJ1-2 | TRBV10-3 | NA | NA
CASGGRDTQYF | TGCGCCAGCGGGGGAAGGGATACGCAGTATTTT | TRBJ2-3 | TRBV5-1 | NA | NA
CAISESGQPQHF | TGTGCCATCAGTGAGTCAGGTCAGCCCCAGCATTTT | TRBJ1-5 | TRBV10-3 | NA | NA
CASRSGLSGNTIYF | TGTGCCAGCAGATCAGGGTTATCTGGAAACACCATATATTTT | TRBJ1-3 | TRBV5-6 | NA | NA
CASSYAGGTQPQHF | TGTGCCAGCAGTTACGCGGGGGGCACTCAGCCCCAGCATTTT | TRBJ1-5 | TRBV6-5 | NA | NA
CASSYAENTEAFF | TGTGCCAGCAGTTACGCAGAGAACACTGAAGCTTTCTTT | TRBJ1-1 | TRBV6-2/TRBV6-3 | NA | NA
CASSQPPISGGAQTQYF | TGCGCCAGCAGTCAACCCCCGATTAGCGGGGGGGCCCAGACCCAGTACTTC | TRBJ2-5 | TRBV23-1 | TRBD2 | NA
CASSTRRDNEQFF | TGTGCCAGCAGTACTAGGAGGGACAATGAGCAGTTCTTC | TRBJ2-1 | TRBV4-2 | NA | NA
CASSLAGANVLTF | TGTGCCAGCAGCTTAGCTGGGGCCAACGTCCTGACTTTC | TRBJ2-6 | TRBV7-2 | NA | NA
CASSYRGGSLYGYTF | TGTGCCAGCAGTTACAGGGGCGGGTCTCTCTATGGCTACACCTTC | TRBJ1-2 | TRBV6-5 | NA | NA
CASSMQLGNPDTQYF | TGTGCCAGTAGTATGCAGTTGGGGAACCCAGATACGCAGTATTTT | TRBJ2-3 | TRBV19 | NA | few
CASSWRLAYGELFF | TGTGCCAGCAGCTGGAGGCTAGCGTACGGGGAGCTGTTTTTT | TRBJ2-2 | TRBV5-6 | NA | NA
CASSESTRPSLNQPQHF | TGCGCCAGCAGTGAGTCAACAAGGCCGTCCCTCAATCAGCCCCAGCATTTT | TRBJ1-5 | TRBV10-2 | NA | once
CASSIKSSVFEQFF | TGTGCCAGTAGTATCAAGTCTAGCGTCTTTGAGCAGTTCTTC | TRBJ2-1 | TRBV19 | NA | NA
CASSPPGDLDTQYF | TGTGCCAGCAGCCCTCCCGGGGATCTGGATACGCAGTATTTT | TRBJ2-3 | TRBV9 | NA | NA
CATSAGQDLDSPLHF | TGTGCCACCAGTGCGGGACAGGACCTTGATTCACCCCTCCACTTT | TRBJ1-6 | TRBV24-1 | TRBD1 | NA
CASSLVLSGANVLTF | TGTGCCAGCAGCTTGGTGCTCTCTGGGGCCAACGTCCTGACTTTC | TRBJ2-6 | TRBV5-8 | NA | NA
CASSLDRGAEAFF | TGTGCCAGCAGCTTAGATAGGGGGGCTGAAGCTTTCTTT | TRBJ1-1 | TRBV11-2 | NA | NA
CASSLEEGSYGYTF | TGCGCCAGCAGCTTGGAGGAGGGATCCTATGGCTACACCTTC | TRBJ1-2 | TRBV5-1 | NA | NA
CASSRTGPYGYTF | TGTGCCAGCAGCCGGACAGGTCCCTATGGCTACACCTTC | TRBJ1-2 | TRBV5-4 | TRBD1 | once
CASSQPPGQGGKLFF | TGCGCCAGCAGCCAACCACCGGGACAAGGGGGAAAACTGTTTTTT | TRBJ1-4 | TRBV4-1 | NA | NA
CASSTGLGIPNTEAFF | TGTGCCAGCAGTACCGGTCTTGGCATCCCGAACACTGAAGCTTTCTTT | TRBJ1-1 | TRBV6-6 | NA | once
CASSGTWLAQPQHF | TGTGCCAGCAGTGGGACATGGCTAGCTCAGCCCCAGCATTTT | TRBJ1-5 | TRBV6-1 | NA | NA
CASSLLAGSGNEQFF | TGCGCCAGCAGTCTTTTGGCGGGGAGTGGGAATGAGCAGTTCTTC | TRBJ2-1 | TRBV5-1 | NA | NA
CASSWTGRTEAFF | TGCGCCAGCAGCTGGACAGGGCGCACTGAAGCTTTCTTT | TRBJ1-1 | TRBV5-1 | TRBD1 | NA
CATSTMGSNQPQHF | TGTGCCACCAGTACCATGGGAAGCAATCAGCCCCAGCATTTT | TRBJ1-5 | TRBV24-1 | NA | NA